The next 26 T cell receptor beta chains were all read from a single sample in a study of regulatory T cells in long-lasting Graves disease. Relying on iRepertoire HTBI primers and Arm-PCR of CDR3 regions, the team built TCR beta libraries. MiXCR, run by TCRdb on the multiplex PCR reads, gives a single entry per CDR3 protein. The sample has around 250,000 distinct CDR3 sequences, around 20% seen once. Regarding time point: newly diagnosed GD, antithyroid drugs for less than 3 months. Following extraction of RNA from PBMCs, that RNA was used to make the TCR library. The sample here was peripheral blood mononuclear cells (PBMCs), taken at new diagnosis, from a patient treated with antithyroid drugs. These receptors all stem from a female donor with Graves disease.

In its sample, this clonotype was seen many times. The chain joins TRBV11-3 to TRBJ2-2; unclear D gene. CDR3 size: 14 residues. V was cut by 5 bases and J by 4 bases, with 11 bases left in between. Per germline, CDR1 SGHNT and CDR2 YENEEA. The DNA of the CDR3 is TGTGCCAGCAGCCCTCGGGCAACCACCGGGGAGCTGTTTTTT. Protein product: CASSPRATTGELFF.

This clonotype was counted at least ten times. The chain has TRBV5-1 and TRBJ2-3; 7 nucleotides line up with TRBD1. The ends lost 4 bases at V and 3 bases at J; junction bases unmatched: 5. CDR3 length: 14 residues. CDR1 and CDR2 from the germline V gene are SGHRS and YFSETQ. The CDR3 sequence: CASSGTAVTDTQYF. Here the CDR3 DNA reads TGCGCCAGCAGCGGGACAGCGGTTACAGATACGCAGTATTTT.

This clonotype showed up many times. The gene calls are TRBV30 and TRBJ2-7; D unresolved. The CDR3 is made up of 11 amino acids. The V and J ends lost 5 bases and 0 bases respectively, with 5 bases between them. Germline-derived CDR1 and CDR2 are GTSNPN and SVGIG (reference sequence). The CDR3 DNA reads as TGTGCCTGGTCCAGCTCCTACGAGCAGTACTTC. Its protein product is CAWSSSYEQYF.

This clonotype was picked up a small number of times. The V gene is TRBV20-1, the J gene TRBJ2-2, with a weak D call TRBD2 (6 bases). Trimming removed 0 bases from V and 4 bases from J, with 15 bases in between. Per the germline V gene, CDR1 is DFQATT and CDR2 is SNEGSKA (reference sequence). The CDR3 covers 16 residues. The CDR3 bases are TGCAGTGCTAGAGATCGGAGGGGCGTGGGCACCGGGGAGCTGTTTTTT. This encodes CSARDRRGVGTGELFF.

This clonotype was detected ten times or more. The CDR3 sequence is CASSPSDSYTQYF. Written as DNA, the CDR3 is TGTGCCAGCAGTCCCTCGGACAGCTATACGCAGTATTTT. V gene TRBV12-3 or TRBV12-4 combines with J gene TRBJ2-3, with a possible D match to TRBD1 (6 bases). This CDR3 region has 13 residues. The V end lost 5 bases, the J end lost 7 bases, and 13 bases lay between the germline ends.

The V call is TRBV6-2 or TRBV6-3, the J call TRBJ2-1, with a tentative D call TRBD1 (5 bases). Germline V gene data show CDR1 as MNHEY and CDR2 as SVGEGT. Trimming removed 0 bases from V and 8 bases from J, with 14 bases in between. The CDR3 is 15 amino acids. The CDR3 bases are TGTGCCAGCAGTTACTCGAATGCAGCCAGGGATGAGCAGTTCTTC. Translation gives CASSYSNAARDEQFF.

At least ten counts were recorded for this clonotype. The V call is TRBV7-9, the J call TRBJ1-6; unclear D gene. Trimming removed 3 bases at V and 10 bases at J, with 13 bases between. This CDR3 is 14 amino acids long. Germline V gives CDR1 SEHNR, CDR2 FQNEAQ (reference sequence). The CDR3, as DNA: TGTGCCAGCAGCTTCCAGGCTCGAGGATCACCCCTCCACTTT. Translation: CASSFQARGSPLHF. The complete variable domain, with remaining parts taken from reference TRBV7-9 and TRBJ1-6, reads DTGVSQNPRHKITKRGQNVTFRCDPISEHNRLYWYRQTLGQGPEFLTYFQNEAQLEKSRLLSDRFSAERPKGSFSTLEIQRTEQGDSAMYLCASSFQARGSPLHFGNGTRLTVT.

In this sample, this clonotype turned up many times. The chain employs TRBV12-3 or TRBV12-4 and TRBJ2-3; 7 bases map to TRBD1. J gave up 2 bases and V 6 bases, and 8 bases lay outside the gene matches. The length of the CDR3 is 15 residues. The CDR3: CASRQRDRYTDTQYF. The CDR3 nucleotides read TGTGCCAGCAGGCAACGGGACAGATACACAGATACGCAGTATTTT.

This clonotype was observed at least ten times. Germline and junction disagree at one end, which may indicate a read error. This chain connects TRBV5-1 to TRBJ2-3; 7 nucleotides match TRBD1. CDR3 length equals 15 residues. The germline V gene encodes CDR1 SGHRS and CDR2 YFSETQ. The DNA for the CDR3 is TGTGCCAGCAGCTTCCAGACAGGGCCGACAGATACGCAGTATTTT. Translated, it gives CASSFQTGPTDTQYF. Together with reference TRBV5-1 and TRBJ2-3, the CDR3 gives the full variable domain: KAGVTQTPRYLIKTRGQQVTLSCSPISGHRSVSWYQQTPGQGLQFLFEYFSETQRNKGNFPGRFSGRQFSNSRSEMNVSTLELGDSALYLCASSFQTGPTDTQYFGPGTRLTVL.

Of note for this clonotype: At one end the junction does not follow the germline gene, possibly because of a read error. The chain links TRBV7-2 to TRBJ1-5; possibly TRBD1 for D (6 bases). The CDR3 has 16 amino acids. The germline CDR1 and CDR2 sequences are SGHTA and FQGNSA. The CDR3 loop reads CASSLAGGHSIQPQHF. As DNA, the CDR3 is TGTGCCAGCAGCTTAGCGGGGGGGCATAGCATTCAGCCCCAGCATTTT.

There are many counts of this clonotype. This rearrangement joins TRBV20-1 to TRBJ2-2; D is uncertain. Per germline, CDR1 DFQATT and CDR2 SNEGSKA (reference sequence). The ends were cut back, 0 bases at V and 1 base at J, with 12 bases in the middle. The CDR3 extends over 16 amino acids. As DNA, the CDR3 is TGCAGTGCTAGAGATCAGTTAGCAGGGAACACCGGGGAGCTGTTTTTT. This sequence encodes CSARDQLAGNTGELFF.

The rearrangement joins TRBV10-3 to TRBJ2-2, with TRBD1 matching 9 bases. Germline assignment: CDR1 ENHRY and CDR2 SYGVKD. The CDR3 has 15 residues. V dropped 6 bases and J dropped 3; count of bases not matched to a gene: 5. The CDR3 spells CAIRGQGVYTGELFF. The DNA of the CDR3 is TGTGCCATCAGGGGACAGGGCGTTTACACCGGGGAGCTGTTTTTT.

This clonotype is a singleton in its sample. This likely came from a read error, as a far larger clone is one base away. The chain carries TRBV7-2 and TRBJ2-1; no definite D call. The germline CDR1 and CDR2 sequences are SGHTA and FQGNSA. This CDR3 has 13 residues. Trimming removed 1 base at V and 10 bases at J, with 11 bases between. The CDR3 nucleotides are TGTGCCAGCAGCTTAGTCCGCCAATACGAGCAGTTCTTC. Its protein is CASSLVRQYEQFF.

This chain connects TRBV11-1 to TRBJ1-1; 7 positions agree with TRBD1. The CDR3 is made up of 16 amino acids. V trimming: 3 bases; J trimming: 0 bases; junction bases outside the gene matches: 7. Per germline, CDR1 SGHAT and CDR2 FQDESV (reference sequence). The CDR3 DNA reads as TGTGCCAGCAGCTTTAAACAGGGGACAATGAACACTGAAGCTTTCTTT. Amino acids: CASSFKQGTMNTEAFF.

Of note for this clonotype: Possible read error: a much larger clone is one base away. The CDR3 nucleotides are TGTGCCAGCAGACACCGGGCAGGGAACACTGAAGCTCTCTTT. It specifies CASRHRAGNTEALF. The rearrangement links TRBV14 to TRBJ1-1; D might be TRBD1 (5 bases). CDR1 is SGHDN and CDR2 is FVKESK in the germline V gene. This CDR3 is built from 14 residues. The full variable domain, in which reference TRBV14 and TRBJ1-1 provide the parts outside the CDR3, is EAGVTQFPSHSVIEKGQTVTLRCDPISGHDNLYWYRRVMGKEIKFLLHFVKESKQDESGMPNNRFLAERTGGTYSTLKVQPAELEDSGVYFCASRHRAGNTEALFGQGTRLTVV.

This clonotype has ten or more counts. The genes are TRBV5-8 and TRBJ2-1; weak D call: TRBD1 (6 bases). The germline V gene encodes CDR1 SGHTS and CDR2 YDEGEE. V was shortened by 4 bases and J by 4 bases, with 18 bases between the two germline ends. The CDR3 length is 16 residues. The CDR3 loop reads CASSGPRGGQYNEQFF. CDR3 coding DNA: TGTGCCAGCAGCGGCCCCAGGGGCGGTCAATACAATGAGCAGTTCTTC. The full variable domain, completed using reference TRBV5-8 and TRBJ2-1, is EAGVTQSPTHLIKTRGQQATLRCSPISGHTSVYWYQQALGLGLQFLLWYDEGEERNRGNFPPRFSGRQFPNYSSELNVNALELEDSALYLCASSGPRGGQYNEQFFGPGTRLTVL.

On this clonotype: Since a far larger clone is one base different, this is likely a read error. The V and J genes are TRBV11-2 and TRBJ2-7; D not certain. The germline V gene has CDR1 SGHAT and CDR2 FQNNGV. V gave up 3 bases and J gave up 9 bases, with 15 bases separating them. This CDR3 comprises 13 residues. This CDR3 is CASSFEVGNGQYF. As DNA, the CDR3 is TGTGCCAGCAGCTTTGAAGTCGGCAACGGGCAGTACTTC.

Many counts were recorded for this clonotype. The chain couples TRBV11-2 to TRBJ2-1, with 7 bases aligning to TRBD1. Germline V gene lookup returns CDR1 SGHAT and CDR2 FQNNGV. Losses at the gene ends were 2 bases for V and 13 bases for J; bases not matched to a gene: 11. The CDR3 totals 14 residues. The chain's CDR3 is CASSLNPQGTVQFF. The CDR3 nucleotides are TGTGCCAGCAGCTTAAATCCACAGGGGACAGTTCAGTTCTTC.

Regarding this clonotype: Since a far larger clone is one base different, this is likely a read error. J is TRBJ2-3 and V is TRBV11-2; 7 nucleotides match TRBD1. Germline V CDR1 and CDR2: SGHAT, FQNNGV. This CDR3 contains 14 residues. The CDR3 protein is CVSSLQQGTDTQYF. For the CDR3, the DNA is TGTGTCAGCAGCTTACAACAGGGGACAGATACGCAGTATTTT.

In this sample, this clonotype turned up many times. The CDR3 reads CASSYGQGPNGYTF. The CDR3 DNA reads TGCGCCAGCAGCTATGGACAGGGACCTAATGGCTACACCTTC. V and J are TRBV5-1 and TRBJ1-2; 8 bases line up with TRBD1. V was pared by 3 bases and J by 6 bases, with 7 bases of the junction left unmatched. There are 14 residues in the CDR3. Looked up from germline, CDR1 is SGHRS and CDR2 is YFSETQ.

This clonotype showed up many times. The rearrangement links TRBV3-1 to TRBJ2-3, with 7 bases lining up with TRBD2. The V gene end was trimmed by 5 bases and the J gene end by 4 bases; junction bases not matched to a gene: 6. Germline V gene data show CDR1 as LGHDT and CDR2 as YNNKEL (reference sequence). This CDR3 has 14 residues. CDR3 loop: CASSAPAGADTQYF. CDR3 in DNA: TGTGCCAGCAGCGCCCCGGCGGGGGCAGATACGCAGTATTTT.

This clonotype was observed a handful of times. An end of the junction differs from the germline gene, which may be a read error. The CDR3 spells CATGGQGTQYF. CDR3 DNA: TGTGCCACGGGCGGCCAAGGGACCCAGTACTTC. V usage is TRBV7-9 and J usage is TRBJ2-5; unclear D gene. There are 11 residues in the CDR3. CDR1 SEHNR and CDR2 FQNEAQ come from the germline V gene (reference sequence).

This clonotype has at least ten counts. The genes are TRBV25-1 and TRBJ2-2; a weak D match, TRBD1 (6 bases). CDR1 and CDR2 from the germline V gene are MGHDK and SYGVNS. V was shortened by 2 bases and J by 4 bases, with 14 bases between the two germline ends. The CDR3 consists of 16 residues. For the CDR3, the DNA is TGTGCCAGCAGTGAAGACAGGTCTTTAGGCACCGGGGAGCTGTTTTTT. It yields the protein CASSEDRSLGTGELFF.

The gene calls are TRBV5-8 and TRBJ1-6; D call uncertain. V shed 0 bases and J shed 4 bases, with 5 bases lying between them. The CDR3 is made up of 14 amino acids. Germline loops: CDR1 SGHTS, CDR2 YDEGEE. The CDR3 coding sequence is TGTGCCAGCAGCTTGGAAGGATATAATTCACCCCTCCACTTT. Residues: CASSLEGYNSPLHF.

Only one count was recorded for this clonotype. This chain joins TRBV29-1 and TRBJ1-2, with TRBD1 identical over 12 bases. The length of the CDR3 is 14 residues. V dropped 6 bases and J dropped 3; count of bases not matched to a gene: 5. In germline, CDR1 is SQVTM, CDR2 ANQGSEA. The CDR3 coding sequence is TGCAGCGTCCCCGGGACAGGGGGCGACTATGGCTACACCTTC. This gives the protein CSVPGTGGDYGYTF. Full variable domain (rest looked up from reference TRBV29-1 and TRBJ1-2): SAVISQKPSRDICQRGTSLTIQCQVDSQVTMMFWYRQQPGQSLTLIATANQGSEATYESGFVIDKFPISRPNLTFSTLTVSNMSPEDSSIYLCSVPGTGGDYGYTFGSGTRLTVV.

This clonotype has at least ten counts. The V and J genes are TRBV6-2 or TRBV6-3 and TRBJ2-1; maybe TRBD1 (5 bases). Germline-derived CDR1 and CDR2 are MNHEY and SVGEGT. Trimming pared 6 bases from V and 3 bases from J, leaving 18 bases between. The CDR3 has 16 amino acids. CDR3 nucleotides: TGTGCCAGCAGCACTACCCCCACAGGTGGCTACAATGAGCAGTTCTTC. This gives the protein CASSTTPTGGYNEQFF.